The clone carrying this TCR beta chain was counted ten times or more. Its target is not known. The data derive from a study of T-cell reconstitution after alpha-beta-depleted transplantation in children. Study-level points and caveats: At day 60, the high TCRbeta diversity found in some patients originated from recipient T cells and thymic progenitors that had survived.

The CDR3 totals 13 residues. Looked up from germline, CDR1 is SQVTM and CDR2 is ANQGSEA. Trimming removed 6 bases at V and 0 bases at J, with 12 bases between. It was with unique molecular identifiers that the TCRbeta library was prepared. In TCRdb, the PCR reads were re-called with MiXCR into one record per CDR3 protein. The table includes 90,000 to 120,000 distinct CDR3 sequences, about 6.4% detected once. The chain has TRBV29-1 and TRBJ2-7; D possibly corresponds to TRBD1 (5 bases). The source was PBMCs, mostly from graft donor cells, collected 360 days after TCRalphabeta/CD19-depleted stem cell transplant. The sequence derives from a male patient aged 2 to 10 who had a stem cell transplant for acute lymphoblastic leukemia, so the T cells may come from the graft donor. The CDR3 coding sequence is TGCAGCGTGAACCTCAGGGACTCCTACGAGCAGTACTTC. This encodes CSVNLRDSYEQYF.